The clone carrying this T cell receptor beta chain has a handful of counts. This specimen belongs to a study of T-cell memory formation after mild COVID-19. Background on the study: Most TCR clusters belonged to a single donor.

Trimming stripped 1 base from V and 2 bases from J, with 12 bases between. Per the germline V gene, CDR1 is SGHRS and CDR2 is YFSETQ. This CDR3 region has 16 residues. 5'RACE with constant-segment primers yielded barcoded, UMI-tagged TCR alpha and TCR beta cDNA libraries. One entry per CDR3 protein results from TCRdb running MiXCR on the 5' RACE reads. The data contain roughly 620,000 distinct CDR3 sequences, about a sixth of them singletons. Source material: PBMCs or a T cell subset sorted from them (not recorded which). The J gene is TRBJ2-2, the V gene TRBV5-1; D possibly corresponds to TRBD1 (8 bases). The sequence was obtained from an adult woman who had mild COVID-19 (a few samples of this study predate the infection). Cell type and time point are not known. The CDR3 coding sequence is TGCGCCAGCAGCTTGTACAGGGGGGGAAACACCGGGGAGCTGTTTTTT. Protein sequence: CASSLYRGGNTGELFF.